This is a list of T cell receptor beta chains from one sample in a study of CD8 T cells in Susac syndrome. MiXCR was run by TCRdb on the immunoSEQ multiplex PCR reads, yielding one entry per CDR3 protein. The data contain about 180,000 distinct CDR3 sequences, roughly 94% of them singletons. Sequenced sample: CD4+ T cells from PBMCs. The receptors derive from a human donor with Susac syndrome. CDR3s include the opening cysteine and the closing phenylalanine or tryptophan. Fields, in order: clone size, D gene, V gene, J gene, CDR3 DNA, CDR3 protein. D genes are given only for firm matches. Size is stated for part of the rows, as once, few or many counts, or as a class when the clone is expanded.

clone size: .
D gene: .
V gene: TRBV14
J gene: TRBJ2-3
CDR3 DNA: TGTGCCAGCAGCGAAGGTGGGGCAGGAAGGCATACGCAGTATTTT
CDR3 protein: CASSEGGAGRHTQYF

clone size: .
D gene: TRBD1
V gene: TRBV6-2/TRBV6-3
J gene: TRBJ2-3
CDR3 DNA: TGTGCCAGCTGGAAGACAGGGTCAGATACGCAGTATTTT
CDR3 protein: CASWKTGSDTQYF

clone size: .
D gene: TRBD1
V gene: TRBV29-1
J gene: TRBJ2-5
CDR3 DNA: TGCAGCGTACGGACAGGGCAAGAGACCCAGTACTTC
CDR3 protein: CSVRTGQETQYF

clone size: .
D gene: .
V gene: TRBV4-1
J gene: TRBJ2-4
CDR3 DNA: TGCGCCAGCAGCCAAGATGGGCTAACCTTGCTAACCAAAAACATTCAGTACTTC
CDR3 protein: CASSQDGLTLLTKNIQYF

clone size: .
D gene: TRBD2
V gene: TRBV5-1
J gene: TRBJ2-3
CDR3 DNA: TGCGCCAGCAGCGACTCACTAGCGGGGGGGTTCACAGATACGCAGTATTTT
CDR3 protein: CASSDSLAGGFTDTQYF

clone size: few
D gene: .
V gene: TRBV12-3/TRBV12-4
J gene: TRBJ1-2
CDR3 DNA: TGTGCCAGCAGTTTCGGTGAGGGTGGCTACACCTTC
CDR3 protein: CASSFGEGGYTF

clone size: .
D gene: TRBD2
V gene: TRBV4-3
J gene: TRBJ2-4
CDR3 DNA: TGCGCCAGCAGCCAAGGGGGGGGAAGAGGCAAAAACATTCAGTACTTC
CDR3 protein: CASSQGGGRGKNIQYF

clone size: .
D gene: TRBD1
V gene: TRBV30
J gene: TRBJ1-2
CDR3 DNA: TGTGCCGGAACGGACAGGGGGCGCATTAGGGGCTACACCTTC
CDR3 protein: CAGTDRGRIRGYTF

clone size: .
D gene: TRBD2
V gene: TRBV20-1
J gene: TRBJ2-7
CDR3 DNA: TGCAGTGCTAGAGGGGTACTAGCGGGGGATACCTACGAGCAGTACTTC
CDR3 protein: CSARGVLAGDTYEQYF

clone size: .
D gene: .
V gene: TRBV9
J gene: TRBJ2-2
CDR3 DNA: TGTGCCTCCGGGGGGGACAGGGCATACACCGGGGAGCTGTTTTTT
CDR3 protein: CASGGDRAYTGELFF

clone size: .
D gene: .
V gene: TRBV3-1
J gene: TRBJ1-1
CDR3 DNA: TGTGCCAGCAGCCCAGGGAAGGCTGAAGCTTTCTTT
CDR3 protein: CASSPGKAEAFF

clone size: .
D gene: TRBD2
V gene: TRBV5-4
J gene: TRBJ2-5
CDR3 DNA: TGTGCCAGCAGCACCGGACTAGCGACAGAGACCCAGTACTTC
CDR3 protein: CASSTGLATETQYF

clone size: .
D gene: .
V gene: TRBV27
J gene: TRBJ1-5
CDR3 DNA: TGTGCCAGCAGTATCAGAGCGCGGGAACAGCCCCAGCATTTT
CDR3 protein: CASSIRAREQPQHF

clone size: .
D gene: .
V gene: TRBV24-1
J gene: TRBJ1-5
CDR3 DNA: TGTGCCACTAGCCACATATGGGTTCAGCCCCAGCATTTT
CDR3 protein: CATSHIWVQPQHF

clone size: .
D gene: TRBD2
V gene: TRBV20-1
J gene: TRBJ2-4
CDR3 DNA: TGCAGTGCTCCCGGACTAGCGGTCGCCAAAAACATTCAGTACTTC
CDR3 protein: CSAPGLAVAKNIQYF

clone size: .
D gene: .
V gene: TRBV4-2
J gene: TRBJ1-2
CDR3 DNA: TGTGCCAGCAGCCCGGGACAAAAAGAGGGCTACACCTTC
CDR3 protein: CASSPGQKEGYTF

clone size: .
D gene: .
V gene: TRBV2
J gene: TRBJ2-2
CDR3 DNA: TGTGCCAGCACCCCCAGGGGGAACACCGGGGAGCTGTTTTTT
CDR3 protein: CASTPRGNTGELFF

clone size: .
D gene: .
V gene: TRBV15
J gene: TRBJ1-2
CDR3 DNA: TGTGCCACCAGCAGAGATGGATATAGTGGCTACACCTTC
CDR3 protein: CATSRDGYSGYTF

clone size: .
D gene: .
V gene: TRBV9
J gene: TRBJ2-2
CDR3 DNA: TGTGCCAGCAGCGTATCCTGGGGGGGGCAGGCCGGGGAGCTGTTTTTT
CDR3 protein: CASSVSWGGQAGELFF

clone size: .
D gene: TRBD1
V gene: TRBV19
J gene: TRBJ1-6
CDR3 DNA: TGTGCCAGTAGTATAGATCACGACAGGGATTCACCCCTCCACTTT
CDR3 protein: CASSIDHDRDSPLHF

clone size: .
D gene: .
V gene: TRBV7-8
J gene: TRBJ1-1
CDR3 DNA: TGTGCCAGCAGCCCGATCCGTTCAGGGACGGGCTACGCTTTCTTT
CDR3 protein: CASSPIRSGTGYAFF

clone size: once
D gene: TRBD1
V gene: TRBV5-1
J gene: TRBJ1-1
CDR3 DNA: TGCGCCAGCAGCTTACAGGGGCCTCAACTTGGCACTGAAGCTTTCTTT
CDR3 protein: CASSLQGPQLGTEAFF

clone size: .
D gene: TRBD2
V gene: TRBV5-5
J gene: TRBJ2-7
CDR3 DNA: TGTGCCAGCAGCTTGTGGGGGGGTTCGGCCTACGAGCAGTACTTC
CDR3 protein: CASSLWGGSAYEQYF

clone size: .
D gene: .
V gene: TRBV29-1
J gene: TRBJ1-2
CDR3 DNA: TGCAGCGTTGAGGGGTATGGCTACACCTTC
CDR3 protein: CSVEGYGYTF

clone size: .
D gene: TRBD1
V gene: TRBV12-3/TRBV12-4
J gene: TRBJ1-2
CDR3 DNA: TGTGCCAGCTCGTCAGGGGGCCGAGGCTATGGCTACACCTTC
CDR3 protein: CASSSGGRGYGYTF

clone size: .
D gene: TRBD1
V gene: TRBV5-6
J gene: TRBJ2-5
CDR3 DNA: TGTGCCAGCAGCTTGGGCCGGACAGGCAAAGAGACCCAGTACTTC
CDR3 protein: CASSLGRTGKETQYF

clone size: .
D gene: TRBD1
V gene: TRBV5-1
J gene: TRBJ2-2
CDR3 DNA: TGCGCCAGCAGCACCGAGACAGGGTCTCGGACCGGGGAGCTGTTTTTT
CDR3 protein: CASSTETGSRTGELFF

clone size: .
D gene: .
V gene: TRBV5-4
J gene: TRBJ2-6
CDR3 DNA: TGTGCCAGCAGCGGCGGCAGCCCTATAGGCGGGGCCAACGTCCTGACTTTC
CDR3 protein: CASSGGSPIGGANVLTF

clone size: .
D gene: .
V gene: TRBV9
J gene: TRBJ2-7
CDR3 DNA: TGTGCCAGCAGCGTAGTGATAGGGGGGAACGAGCAGTACTTC
CDR3 protein: CASSVVIGGNEQYF

clone size: .
D gene: .
V gene: TRBV6-2/TRBV6-3
J gene: TRBJ1-1
CDR3 DNA: TGTGCCAGCAGGGAAACCGGGACAACGAACACTGAAGCTTTCTTT
CDR3 protein: CASRETGTTNTEAFF

clone size: once
D gene: .
V gene: TRBV14
J gene: TRBJ1-2
CDR3 DNA: TGTGCCAGCAGCCGCGCGCGGTACTATGGCTACACCTTC
CDR3 protein: CASSRARYYGYTF

clone size: .
D gene: .
V gene: TRBV5-1
J gene: TRBJ2-5
CDR3 DNA: TGCGCCAGCAGCTTGGCAATAGGGGGAGAGACCCAGTACTTC
CDR3 protein: CASSLAIGGETQYF

clone size: few
D gene: .
V gene: TRBV6-6
J gene: TRBJ2-6
CDR3 DNA: TGTGCCAGCAGACAGATATCGCGTGGGGCCAACGTCCTGACTTTC
CDR3 protein: CASRQISRGANVLTF

clone size: .
D gene: TRBD1
V gene: TRBV3-1
J gene: TRBJ1-2
CDR3 DNA: TGTGCCAGCAGCCAAGGCGACAGGGCCGGCTACACCTTC
CDR3 protein: CASSQGDRAGYTF

clone size: .
D gene: TRBD1
V gene: TRBV20-1
J gene: TRBJ1-4
CDR3 DNA: TGCAGTGCTAGGCCCTGGACAGGGAGGGATGAAAAACTGTTTTTT
CDR3 protein: CSARPWTGRDEKLFF

clone size: once
D gene: TRBD2
V gene: TRBV9
J gene: TRBJ2-7
CDR3 DNA: TGTGCCAGCAGCGTAGCGGGGGGGCCGGGGTACGAGCAGTACTTC
CDR3 protein: CASSVAGGPGYEQYF

clone size: .
D gene: .
V gene: TRBV9
J gene: TRBJ2-7
CDR3 DNA: TGTGCCAGCAGCGTAGCCATTCAAAGCCCCGAGCAGTACTTC
CDR3 protein: CASSVAIQSPEQYF

clone size: .
D gene: .
V gene: TRBV20-1
J gene: TRBJ2-7
CDR3 DNA: TGCAGTGCTAGAGATGGGCGTGGTAGGGAGCAGTACTTC
CDR3 protein: CSARDGRGREQYF

clone size: .
D gene: .
V gene: TRBV18
J gene: TRBJ2-7
CDR3 DNA: TGTGCCAGCTCCCCGCAACAGGGTAACGAGCAGTACTTC
CDR3 protein: CASSPQQGNEQYF

clone size: .
D gene: .
V gene: TRBV2
J gene: TRBJ1-6
CDR3 DNA: TGTGCCAGCAGAATGGAGGGTTCACCCCTCCACTTT
CDR3 protein: CASRMEGSPLHF

clone size: .
D gene: TRBD2
V gene: TRBV5-4
J gene: TRBJ2-1
CDR3 DNA: TGTGCCAGCAGCTTGGACCCCACCGGGAGGTCGGCTGAGCAGTTCTTC
CDR3 protein: CASSLDPTGRSAEQFF

clone size: .
D gene: TRBD2
V gene: TRBV9
J gene: TRBJ2-5
CDR3 DNA: TGTGCCAGCAGCACCGGGACTAGCGGGGGGGCGGACCAAGAGACCCAGTACTTC
CDR3 protein: CASSTGTSGGADQETQYF

clone size: once
D gene: .
V gene: TRBV11-1
J gene: TRBJ1-1
CDR3 DNA: TGTGCCAGTGGAGACCTCTATGTCGGGGCTCTGGCTTTCTTT
CDR3 protein: CASGDLYVGALAFF

clone size: .
D gene: .
V gene: TRBV2
J gene: TRBJ2-5
CDR3 DNA: TGTGCCAGCGAGGGTACAGTGCGGGGGACCCAGTACTTC
CDR3 protein: CASEGTVRGTQYF

clone size: once
D gene: .
V gene: TRBV18
J gene: TRBJ2-7
CDR3 DNA: TGTGCCAGCTCACCCTTCGACTCCGTACGGAACGAGCAGTACTTC
CDR3 protein: CASSPFDSVRNEQYF

clone size: .
D gene: TRBD2
V gene: TRBV19
J gene: TRBJ2-5
CDR3 DNA: TGTGCCAGTAGTCAAATGGGGCGGAGTTCGAGCGGGGGTCGAGAGACCCAGTACTTC
CDR3 protein: CASSQMGRSSSGGRETQYF

clone size: .
D gene: .
V gene: TRBV14
J gene: TRBJ2-5
CDR3 DNA: TGTGCCAGCAGCCAAGTTAGGACAAACCAAGAGACCCAGTACTTC
CDR3 protein: CASSQVRTNQETQYF

clone size: .
D gene: .
V gene: TRBV20-1
J gene: TRBJ1-6
CDR3 DNA: TGCAGTGCTAGAGATCAGGGGCGCCACTCACCCCTCCACTTT
CDR3 protein: CSARDQGRHSPLHF

clone size: .
D gene: TRBD2
V gene: TRBV4-3
J gene: TRBJ2-3
CDR3 DNA: TGCGCCAGCAGCCAACCGACTAGCGGGGGGACAGATACGCAGTATTTT
CDR3 protein: CASSQPTSGGTDTQYF

clone size: .
D gene: .
V gene: TRBV7-2
J gene: TRBJ2-5
CDR3 DNA: TGTGCCAGCAGCTTGTGGCGAGAGACCCAGTACTTC
CDR3 protein: CASSLWRETQYF

clone size: once
D gene: TRBD1
V gene: TRBV20-1
J gene: TRBJ2-5
CDR3 DNA: TGCAGTGCTAGAGGACAGGGGAAAGAGACCCAGTACTTC
CDR3 protein: CSARGQGKETQYF

clone size: .
D gene: TRBD2
V gene: TRBV29-1
J gene: TRBJ2-1
CDR3 DNA: TGCAGCGTTGAAGAAAGGGCCACGGCGGGGGGGCGTATAAATGAGCAGTTCTTC
CDR3 protein: CSVEERATAGGRINEQFF

clone size: once
D gene: TRBD1
V gene: TRBV5-1
J gene: TRBJ1-2
CDR3 DNA: TGCGCCAGCAGCAAGCTCGCCGGGGCAGGGGGAAACACTAACTATGGCTACACCTTC
CDR3 protein: CASSKLAGAGGNTNYGYTF

clone size: few
D gene: .
V gene: TRBV30
J gene: TRBJ1-5
CDR3 DNA: TGTGCCTGGAGCCCTAGCAATCAGCCCCAGCATTTT
CDR3 protein: CAWSPSNQPQHF

clone size: .
D gene: .
V gene: TRBV14
J gene: TRBJ2-3
CDR3 DNA: TGTGCCAGCGCCGGAGATACGCAGTATTTT
CDR3 protein: CASAGDTQYF

clone size: .
D gene: TRBD2
V gene: TRBV27
J gene: TRBJ2-3
CDR3 DNA: TGTGCCAGCAGTGCCCCGCGCAGCGGGGGCGGGTATACGCAGTATTTT
CDR3 protein: CASSAPRSGGGYTQYF